This is a list of T cell receptor beta chains from one sample in a study of T cells in Graves' hyperthyroidism and ophthalmopathy. TCRdb itself ran the multiplex PCR reads through MiXCR, one entry per CDR3 protein. The repertoire holds 550,000 to 800,000 distinct CDR3 sequences, about a sixth seen once, with under 8.5% in the top ten. Sequencing used blood. These receptor sequences come from a man aged 18 to 29 with Graves' hyperthyroidism. The CDR3 runs from the conserved cysteine through the conserved F or W. D genes are given only for firm matches. Size is omitted from some rows. Given values are once, few, many or a class for expanded clones.

clone size | J gene | D gene | V gene | CDR3 DNA | CDR3 protein
NA | TRBJ1-6 | NA | TRBV5-6 | TGTGCCAGCAGCTGGGCCGGGACACCAAATTCACCCCTCCACTTT | CASSWAGTPNSPLHF
NA | TRBJ2-1 | TRBD2 | TRBV28 | TGTGCCAGCGGCGATGTGGCGGGAGTTCTCAATGAGCAGTTCTTC | CASGDVAGVLNEQFF
few | TRBJ2-7 | NA | TRBV19 | TGTGCCAGTAGTAGCAGGGCCACCTACGAGCAGTACTTC | CASSSRATYEQYF
many | TRBJ2-3 | NA | TRBV7-2 | TGTGCCAGCAGCGTTGCTAGGCTAGATACGCAGTATTTT | CASSVARLDTQYF
NA | TRBJ2-7 | NA | TRBV6-5 | TGTGCCAGCAGTTACTACCTTACCTACGAGCAGTACTTC | CASSYYLTYEQYF
many | TRBJ1-1 | TRBD1 | TRBV7-2 | TGTGCCAGCAGCTACACCGGGACAGCGATGAACACTGAAGCTTTCTTT | CASSYTGTAMNTEAFF
NA | TRBJ2-1 | TRBD1 | TRBV7-2 | TGTGCCAGCAGCTTAGCCTGGACAGGGGGCTCCAATGAGCAGTTCTTC | CASSLAWTGGSNEQFF
NA | TRBJ2-2 | TRBD1 | TRBV6-2/TRBV6-3 | TGTGCCAGCAGTTACCCGATCGACAGGGAGAACACCGGGGAGCTGTTTTTT | CASSYPIDRENTGELFF
many | TRBJ1-4 | NA | TRBV28 | TGTGCCAGCAGTTTACGGATGGCTAGACTGTTTTTT | CASSLRMARLFF
NA | TRBJ2-7 | TRBD1 | TRBV14 | TGTGCCAGCAGCCAAGATTGGTTTGACGGGACAGGTCCCTACGAGCAGTACTTC | CASSQDWFDGTGPYEQYF
NA | TRBJ1-5 | NA | TRBV27 | TGTGCCAGCAGTTTTCCCGGGACATCAGGGAGCAATCAGCCACAGCATTTT | CASSFPGTSGSNQPQHF
NA | TRBJ2-7 | TRBD1 | TRBV20-1 | TGTAGTGCTAGTCCGGGACAGTTGGGTTACGAGCAGTACTTC | CSASPGQLGYEQYF
NA | TRBJ2-7 | TRBD2 | TRBV12-3/TRBV12-4 | TGTGCCAGCAGCCTTACTAGCGGAAGACCCTACGAGCAGTACTTC | CASSLTSGRPYEQYF
NA | TRBJ2-3 | NA | TRBV7-2 | TGTGCCAGCAGCTTCTTAAATACGCAGTATTTT | CASSFLNTQYF
many | TRBJ2-1 | NA | TRBV28 | TGTGCCAGCAGTTTAGTTCGCAGTGGGAAATACAATGAGCAGTTCTTC | CASSLVRSGKYNEQFF
NA | TRBJ2-2 | TRBD2 | TRBV12-3/TRBV12-4 | TGTGCCAGCAAGGCGGGAGGGGCCGGGGAGCTGTTTTTT | CASKAGGAGELFF
NA | TRBJ2-7 | TRBD2 | TRBV10-1 | TGCGCCAGCAGTGCCATAGCGGGAGATCGGGGTGAGCAGTACTTC | CASSAIAGDRGEQYF
NA | TRBJ1-2 | NA | TRBV29-1 | TGCAGCGTTGAAGTAGGCAGCCCTAACTATGGCTACACCTTC | CSVEVGSPNYGYTF
NA | TRBJ2-2 | NA | TRBV10-3 | TGTGCCATCAGTGTCAAGGGGAAGGACACCGGGGAGCTGTTTTTT | CAISVKGKDTGELFF
NA | TRBJ1-2 | TRBD1 | TRBV7-2 | TGTGCCAGCAACTTCCAGGGGGCGCCTGGCTATGGCTACACCTTC | CASNFQGAPGYGYTF
many | TRBJ1-2 | NA | TRBV24-1 | TGTGCCACCAGTGATTTGTACGGGGGAAACTATGGCTACACCTTC | CATSDLYGGNYGYTF
NA | TRBJ1-2 | NA | TRBV30 | TGTGCCTGGAGCAGGAGGAGGGGAGACTATGGCTACACCTTC | CAWSRRRGDYGYTF
many | TRBJ2-3 | TRBD1 | TRBV7-3 | TGTGCCAGCAGCCTAGACAGGGTTGGAGATACGCAGTATTTT | CASSLDRVGDTQYF
many | TRBJ2-1 | TRBD1 | TRBV7-3 | TGTGCCAGCAGCTTATCACAGGGGGCGTACAATGAGCAGTTCTTC | CASSLSQGAYNEQFF
many | TRBJ2-1 | TRBD1 | TRBV28 | TGTGCCAGCAGTTTTCAGGGGGCCTTGAGGAATGAGCAGTTCTTC | CASSFQGALRNEQFF
NA | TRBJ2-5 | TRBD1 | TRBV5-1 | TGCGCCAGCAGCTCCGGACAGGGGAAAGAGACCCAGTACTTC | CASSSGQGKETQYF
NA | TRBJ2-3 | TRBD2 | TRBV3-1 | TGTGCCAGCAGCTATAGCGGGAGCTCAGATACGCAGTATTTT | CASSYSGSSDTQYF
many | TRBJ2-1 | NA | TRBV28 | TGTGCCAGCAGAAACTCTGGGGGGATCGATGAGCAGTTCTTC | CASRNSGGIDEQFF
many | TRBJ2-3 | TRBD2 | TRBV20-1 | TGCAGTGCTAGGGCTGGACTAGCCCCAGATACGCAGTATTTT | CSARAGLAPDTQYF
many | TRBJ2-1 | NA | TRBV2 | TGTGCCAGCAGGCCCGGGATCTACAATGAGCAGTTCTTC | CASRPGIYNEQFF
NA | TRBJ2-3 | TRBD2 | TRBV24-1 | TGTGCCACCAGTGACTTAGCGGGAGGCATGGGTACGCAGTATTTT | CATSDLAGGMGTQYF
many | TRBJ2-1 | NA | TRBV20-1 | TGCAGTGCTGGTCACCACGGACAGACCGCCTACAATGAGCAGTTCTTC | CSAGHHGQTAYNEQFF
NA | TRBJ2-1 | TRBD2 | TRBV20-1 | TGCAGCTCATCGAGCCCACTAGCGGACTCCTACAATGAGCAGTTCTTC | CSSSSPLADSYNEQFF
NA | TRBJ2-3 | TRBD2 | TRBV20-1 | TGCAGTGCTAGAGCCCTACCGGGACTAGCGGGATCAGGCACAGATACGCAGTATTTT | CSARALPGLAGSGTDTQYF
NA | TRBJ2-1 | NA | TRBV30 | TGTGCCTGGAGTACGAAAGGCAATGAGCAGTTCTTC | CAWSTKGNEQFF
NA | TRBJ2-7 | NA | TRBV2 | TGTGCCAGCAGTGAGCGGGGTTTGTCCTACGAGCAGTACTTC | CASSERGLSYEQYF
NA | TRBJ2-1 | TRBD1 | TRBV25-1 | TGTGCCAGCAGCCATGCGAGGACAGGGGTCAATGAGCAGTTCTTC | CASSHARTGVNEQFF
many | TRBJ2-1 | TRBD2 | TRBV20-1 | TGCAGCCACGAACCAGCGGGAGTATCCAATGAGCAGTTCTTC | CSHEPAGVSNEQFF
NA | TRBJ2-3 | TRBD2 | TRBV12-3/TRBV12-4 | TGTGCCAGCGCTTCGGGGGGGATAGATACGCAGTATTTT | CASASGGIDTQYF
many | TRBJ2-1 | TRBD2 | TRBV3-1 | TGTGCCAGCAGCGACCGACTAGCAGCCTACAATGAGCAGTTCTTC | CASSDRLAAYNEQFF
many | TRBJ2-3 | TRBD2 | TRBV7-2 | TGTGCCAGCAGCTTAGTTGGAGCGGGAGCCGCAGATACGCAGTATTTT | CASSLVGAGAADTQYF
many | TRBJ1-2 | NA | TRBV28 | TGTGCCAGCAGTATCCCCACACCCGTTAACTATGGCTACACCTTC | CASSIPTPVNYGYTF
many | TRBJ2-5 | NA | TRBV11-3 | TGTGCCAGCAGCTTAGACCCCCCCCATCTACAAGAGACCCAGTACTTC | CASSLDPPHLQETQYF
many | TRBJ1-4 | NA | TRBV12-5 | TGTGCTAGTGGTTTCACAGGGACGACTAATGAAAAACTGTTTTTT | CASGFTGTTNEKLFF
few | TRBJ2-3 | NA | TRBV2 | TGTGCCAGCAGCCGCGAGGGAGGAATTGATACGCAGTATTTT | CASSREGGIDTQYF
many | TRBJ1-5 | NA | TRBV12-3/TRBV12-4 | TGTGCCAGCAGTTTCGCCAATCAGCCCCAGCATTTT | CASSFANQPQHF
NA | TRBJ1-1 | NA | TRBV20-1 | TGCAGTGCTAGGCGTGGCAGAGAGAACACTGAAGCTTTCTTT | CSARRGRENTEAFF
few | TRBJ2-5 | TRBD2 | TRBV18 | TGTGCCAGCTCACCACTTAGTCCGTGGCTAGCGGTCAAAGAGACCCAGTACTTC | CASSPLSPWLAVKETQYF
NA | TRBJ2-1 | TRBD2 | TRBV28 | TGTGCCAGCAGTTCCCCGGGACTAGACAACAATGAGCAGTTCTTC | CASSSPGLDNNEQFF
few | TRBJ1-2 | NA | TRBV2 | TGTGCCAGCAGCCTATTAGGAGGCTACACCTTC | CASSLLGGYTF
many | TRBJ2-7 | NA | TRBV27 | TGTGCCAGCGCCCGACCGGGACCCTACGAGCAGTACTTC | CASARPGPYEQYF
many | TRBJ1-1 | NA | TRBV29-1 | TGCAGCGTTGAAGATCCCGGCAAGGGATGGGGCACTGAAGCTTTCTTT | CSVEDPGKGWGTEAFF
few | TRBJ1-1 | NA | TRBV7-2 | TGTGCCAGCAGCCCCCGTACAGTGGGGAAGGACACTGAAGCTTTCTTT | CASSPRTVGKDTEAFF
NA | TRBJ2-7 | NA | TRBV5-1 | TGCGCCAGCAGTATATACAGTGGCTCCTACGAGCAGTACTTC | CASSIYSGSYEQYF
few | TRBJ1-2 | TRBD1 | TRBV7-9 | TGTGCCAGCAGCACGGCGGGACAGAAAAACTATGGCTACACCTTC | CASSTAGQKNYGYTF
few | TRBJ2-5 | TRBD1 | TRBV7-9 | TGTGCCAGCAGCCCCAGGGGGCAGCAGACCCAGTACTTC | CASSPRGQQTQYF
NA | TRBJ2-1 | TRBD2 | TRBV6-2/TRBV6-3 | TGTGCCAGCAGTCGACTAGCGAGCTCCTACAATGAGCAGTTCTTC | CASSRLASSYNEQFF
many | TRBJ2-1 | NA | TRBV7-8 | TGTGCCAGCAGCTTAGAGGGCGGACGGAGCTCCTACAATGAGCAGTTCTTC | CASSLEGGRSSYNEQFF
NA | TRBJ2-1 | NA | TRBV19 | TGTGCCAGTTCCTTTGTGAGGGACTCATCCTACAATGAGCAGTTCTTC | CASSFVRDSSYNEQFF
NA | TRBJ1-3 | NA | TRBV27 | TGTGCCAGCAGGGCCCTAGGGACTGTCTCTGGAAACACCATATATTTT | CASRALGTVSGNTIYF